The 15 T cell receptor beta chains reported below all come from one sample, sequenced in a study of cytomegalovirus exposure and HLA in healthy donors. In the PCR, 60 Vbeta and 13 Jbeta primers were used. Sequencing used immunoSEQ multiplex PCR; TCRdb keeps in-frame clones, though not all of them. Seen here are about 140,000 clones, 75% to 80% observed once, and the top ten hold 1.7%. The source material was PBMCs. The source of these receptors is a woman aged 25 to 39 in good health and CMV-seronegative.

The V and J genes are TRBV2 and TRBJ1-2; D ambiguous. CDR1 is SNHLY and CDR2 is FYNNEI in the germline V gene. The CDR3 length is 13 residues. Trimming removed 5 bases at V and 2 bases at J, with 9 bases between. CDR3 residues: CASSLGVNYGYTF. DNA for the CDR3: TGTGCCAGCAGTCTCGGGGTAAACTATGGCTACACCTTC.

This clone was detected only once. This chain's CDR3 is CASSPRWGDYTF. Here the CDR3 DNA reads TGTGCCAGCAGTCCTAGATGGGGGGACTACACCTTC. The chain combines TRBV6-1 with TRBJ1-2; TRBD1 might be the D (5 bases). V lost 5 bases, J lost 10 bases, and 14 bases lay in between. This CDR3 spans 12 amino acids. Germline V gene data show CDR1 as MNHNS and CDR2 as SASEGT.

J is TRBJ2-7 and V is TRBV5-1; 7 bases agree with TRBD1. This CDR3 has 14 amino acids. Germline V gives CDR1 SGHRS, CDR2 YFSETQ. J gave up 7 bases and V 4 bases, and 11 bases lay outside the gene matches. The CDR3 here is CASSPGTDPWEQYF. The DNA of the CDR3 is TGCGCCAGCAGCCCCGGGACAGACCCTTGGGAGCAGTACTTC.

The V gene is TRBV9, the J gene TRBJ2-7; perhaps TRBD1 as D (5 bases). The CDR3 extends over 13 amino acids. The V gene lost 2 bases and the J gene lost 1 base, with 7 bases spanning the gap. Germline V gives CDR1 SGDLS, CDR2 YYNGEE. For the CDR3, the DNA is TGTGCCAGCAGCGTCCAGGGTTCCTACGAGCAGTACTTC. It specifies CASSVQGSYEQYF.

The rearrangement joins TRBV19 to TRBJ2-7; TRBD1 matches at 8 bases. The CDR3 consists of 15 residues. Germline V lookup: CDR1 LNHDA, CDR2 SQIVND (reference sequence). The V segment lost 7 bases and the J segment 1 base; nucleotides outside the gene matches: 9. This chain's CDR3 is CASTTAGTGSYEQYF. The CDR3 coding sequence is TGTGCCAGTACTACCGCCGGGACAGGTTCCTACGAGCAGTACTTC. Drawing the rest from reference TRBV19 and TRBJ2-7, the complete variable domain is DGGITQSPKYLFRKEGQNVTLSCEQNLNHDAMYWYRQDPGQGLRLIYYSQIVNDFQKGDIAEGYSVSREKKESFPLTVTSAQKNPTAFYLCASTTAGTGSYEQYFGPGTRLTVT.

The rearrangement uses TRBV5-4 and TRBJ1-2; 8 positions match TRBD1. Trimming at V came to 1 base and at J to 5 bases, leaving 10 bases not matched to a gene. This CDR3 spans 16 amino acids. The germline V gene has CDR1 SGHNT and CDR2 YYREEE (reference sequence). The DNA for the CDR3 is TGTGCCAGCAGCTTGTCCAGGGGGCAGGGGGATTATGGCTACACCTTC. Translating gives CASSLSRGQGDYGYTF.

The V call is TRBV6-1, the J call TRBJ1-1; 7 bases fit TRBD1. V lost 6 bases and J lost 4; bases outside the gene matches: 8. CDR1 and CDR2 (germline): MNHNS, SASEGT. The CDR3 is made up of 14 amino acids. The CDR3 sequence: CASSHQGDSTEAFF. CDR3 DNA: TGTGCCAGCAGCCACCAGGGGGATAGCACTGAAGCTTTCTTT.

To note about this clone: Other DNA sequences in this specimen translate into the identical CDR3. The CDR3, as DNA: TGTGCCAGCAGCCCGGGCTACGAGCAGTACTTC. The encoded protein is CASSPGYEQYF. This rearrangement joins TRBV9 to TRBJ2-7; D remains ambiguous. This CDR3 has 11 amino acids. Trimming removed 4 bases at V and 3 bases at J, with 5 bases between. Germline CDR1 and CDR2: SGDLS and YYNGEE.

The chain employs TRBV5-1 and TRBJ1-3; 7 nucleotides agree with TRBD1. CDR1 is SGHRS and CDR2 is YFSETQ in the germline V gene. Trimming at V came to 1 base and at J to 0 bases, leaving 4 bases not matched to a gene. The CDR3 has 16 residues. The CDR3 sequence: CASSLQGVSSGNTIYF. The CDR3 DNA follows: TGCGCCAGCAGCTTGCAGGGGGTTAGCTCTGGAAACACCATATATTTT.

This CDR3 reads CASSKRRRRDSGNTIYF. CDR3 sequence (DNA): TGTGCCAGCAGCAAAAGGAGGCGCCGGGACTCTGGAAACACCATATATTTT. The chain employs TRBV11-1 and TRBJ1-3; no clear D. This CDR3 contains 17 residues. Looked up from germline, CDR1 is SGHAT and CDR2 is FQDESV (reference sequence). The V end was cut by 5 bases, the J end by 0 bases, with 17 bases between.

The CDR3 here is CASSPTGTYTGELFF. CDR3 coding DNA: TGTGCCAGCAGCCCTACTGGGACTTACACCGGGGAGCTGTTTTTT. The chain joins TRBV5-4 to TRBJ2-2, with a tentative D call TRBD2 (6 bases). The CDR3 is 15 residues long. CDR1 and CDR2 from the germline V gene are SGHNT and YYREEE (reference sequence). Trimming took 4 bases from V and 3 from J, leaving 13 bases between them.

This rearrangement joins TRBV6-5 to TRBJ1-5, with D perhaps matching TRBD1 (5 bases). The germline V gene encodes CDR1 MNHEY and CDR2 SVGAGI. This CDR3 has 12 amino acids. Trimming took 5 bases from V and 5 from J, leaving 7 bases between them. CDR3 nucleotide sequence: TGTGCCAGCAGTACACAGGATCAGCCCCAGCATTTT. This translates into CASSTQDQPQHF.

The J gene is TRBJ1-4, the V gene TRBV6-5; D unclear. V gave up 6 bases and J gave up 2 bases, with 10 bases separating them. CDR1 is MNHEY and CDR2 is SVGAGI in the germline V gene. The CDR3 sequence is 14 residues long. CDR3 in DNA: TGTGCCAGCAGCCCTAGCACCACTAATGAAAAACTGTTTTTT. Encoded protein: CASSPSTTNEKLFF.

This chain uses TRBV2 with TRBJ1-4; possibly TRBD1 for D (5 bases). This CDR3 comprises 13 residues. The germline V gene encodes CDR1 SNHLY and CDR2 FYNNEI. V dropped 9 bases and J dropped 8 bases, with 16 bases sitting between them. The CDR3 spells CASGQGRVEKLFF. The CDR3 coding sequence is TGTGCCAGTGGCCAGGGTAGGGTCGAAAAACTGTTTTTT.

The chain is built from TRBV15 and TRBJ1-5; 7 bases map to TRBD1. Germline V gene lookup returns CDR1 LNHNV and CDR2 YYDKDF (reference sequence). J gave up 7 bases and V 0 bases, and 3 bases lay outside the gene matches. The CDR3 extends over 14 amino acids. In DNA form, the CDR3 reads TGTGCCACCAGCAGAGATAGGGGGCCCCAGCCCCAGCATTTT. Amino acids: CATSRDRGPQPQHF. The full variable domain, in which reference TRBV15 and TRBJ1-5 provide the parts outside the CDR3, is DAMVIQNPRYQVTQFGKPVTLSCSQTLNHNVMYWYQQKSSQAPKLLFHYYDKDFNNEADTPDNFQSRRPNTSFCFLDIRSPGLGDTAMYLCATSRDRGPQPQHFGDGTRLSIL.